A single sample gave rise to the 17 T cell receptor beta chains below, sequenced in a study of T-cell reconstitution after alpha-beta-depleted transplantation in children. Library preparation (for TCRbeta) was performed with unique molecular identifiers. MiXCR, applied by TCRdb to the PCR reads, yields one record per CDR3 protein. The sample carries a few hundred thousand distinct CDR3 sequences, about a tenth recorded once. This specimen consisted of PBMCs, obtained before TCRalphabeta/CD19-depleted stem cell transplant. These receptors came from a boy younger than two with acute myeloid leukemia, due to receive a stem cell transplant.

This clonotype occurred many times. This sequence joins TRBV5-1 and TRBJ2-3; D unresolved. This CDR3 region has 13 residues. The germline V gene has CDR1 SGHRS and CDR2 YFSETQ. The V end lost 6 bases, the J end lost 6 bases, and 14 bases lay between the germline ends. The CDR3 DNA sequence: TGCGCCAGCACCCCACCGGAAAAGGATACGCAGTATTTT. It encodes CASTPPEKDTQYF.

This clonotype was counted only a few times. The chain recombines TRBV7-3 with TRBJ2-3; 12 nucleotides match TRBD2. Germline CDR1 is SGHTA and CDR2 is FQGTGA. This CDR3 region has 16 residues. Losses at the gene ends were 4 bases for V and 2 bases for J; bases not matched to a gene: 4. The CDR3 is CASSSRTSGVTDTQYF. Here the CDR3 DNA reads TGTGCCAGCAGCTCCCGGACTAGCGGGGTCACAGATACGCAGTATTTT.

This clonotype was recorded many times. This chain joins TRBV12-3 or TRBV12-4 and TRBJ2-5; TRBD1 aligns across 8 bases. The CDR3 has 16 amino acids. The ends lost 6 bases at V and 1 base at J; junction bases unmatched: 10. This CDR3 reads CASRTGTGRFQETQYF. CDR3 in DNA: TGTGCCAGCAGGACTGGGACAGGCCGCTTCCAAGAGACCCAGTACTTC.

There are many counts of this clonotype. The chain carries TRBV7-3 and TRBJ2-5, with TRBD1 identical over 7 bases. The CDR3 contains 13 residues. Per the germline V gene, CDR1 is SGHTA and CDR2 is FQGTGA. V was pared by 6 bases and J by 5 bases, with 6 bases of the junction left unmatched. This CDR3 is CASRKGADETQYF. For the CDR3, the DNA is TGTGCCAGCAGGAAGGGGGCTGATGAGACCCAGTACTTC.

This clonotype came up many times. This chain joins TRBV27 and TRBJ2-1, with D perhaps TRBD2 (5 bases). V was clipped by 2 bases and J by 3 bases, with 8 bases between them. Germline V lookup: CDR1 MNHEY, CDR2 SMNVEV (reference sequence). The CDR3 is made up of 14 amino acids. Written as DNA, the CDR3 is TGTGCCAGCAGTTTAAACGGGGACTACAATGAGCAGTTCTTC. Translation: CASSLNGDYNEQFF.

There are many counts of this clonotype. This chain connects TRBV7-9 to TRBJ1-1; D gene unclear. The CDR3 is 15 amino acids. CDR1 SEHNR and CDR2 FQNEAQ come from the germline V gene (reference sequence). V shed 0 bases and J shed 0 bases, with 8 bases lying between them. CDR3 nucleotide sequence: TGTGCCAGCAGCTTAGCGCAGCCCCTGAACACTGAAGCTTTCTTT. Its protein product is CASSLAQPLNTEAFF.

This clonotype has at least ten counts. This chain connects TRBV20-1 to TRBJ2-7, with TRBD2 as a possible D gene (5 bases). Germline V lookup: CDR1 DFQATT, CDR2 SNEGSKA (reference sequence). The V gene lost 1 base and the J gene lost 2 bases, with 15 bases spanning the gap. The CDR3 loop spans 15 amino acids. CDR3: CSARGGGWGTYEQYF. The CDR3, as DNA: TGCAGTGCTAGAGGTGGCGGGTGGGGAACCTACGAGCAGTACTTC.

This clonotype showed up many times. The V and J genes are TRBV7-2 and TRBJ1-1, with no clear D. The ends were cut back, 1 base at V and 5 bases at J, with 11 bases in the middle. The CDR3 is 14 amino acids. CDR1 SGHTA and CDR2 FQGNSA come from the germline V gene. CDR3 region: CASSLEEGGTEAFF. In DNA form, the CDR3 reads TGTGCCAGCAGCTTAGAAGAGGGTGGAACTGAAGCTTTCTTT.

The J gene is TRBJ2-3, the V gene TRBV7-3; 11 bases agree with TRBD1. CDR1 is SGHTA and CDR2 is FQGTGA in the germline V gene. The CDR3 extends over 17 amino acids. After removal of 1 base from V and 3 bases from J, the junction contained 6 bases not matched to a gene. The CDR3 nucleotides are TGTGCCAGCAGCTTAAAGGGACAGGGGGTTTGGACAGATACGCAGTATTTT. It codes for CASSLKGQGVWTDTQYF. The whole variable domain, remainder taken from reference TRBV7-3 and TRBJ2-3, is GAGVSQTPSNKVTEKGKYVELRCDPISGHTALYWYRQSLGQGPEFLIYFQGTGAADDSGLPNDRFFAVRPEGSVSTLKIQRTERGDSAVYLCASSLKGQGVWTDTQYFGPGTRLTVL.

The table lists this clonotype with many counts. The chain carries TRBV5-1 and TRBJ1-1; tentative D call: TRBD1 (5 bases). This CDR3 contains 11 residues. Germline V gene sequence: CDR1 SGHRS, CDR2 YFSETQ. The V gene lost 3 bases and the J gene lost 7 bases, with 7 bases spanning the gap. The CDR3 here is CASSWGGEAFF. Here the CDR3 DNA reads TGCGCCAGCAGCTGGGGCGGTGAAGCTTTCTTT.

This clonotype has only a few counts. This chain links TRBV5-1 with TRBJ2-3; TRBD2 aligns across 15 bases. CDR3 length equals 17 residues. Germline-derived CDR1 and CDR2 are SGHRS and YFSETQ. The ends lost 4 bases at V and 6 bases at J; junction bases unmatched: 9. The CDR3: CASSLGLAGGPRDTQYF. CDR3 nucleotides: TGCGCCAGCAGCCTCGGACTAGCGGGAGGGCCAAGGGATACGCAGTATTTT.

At least ten counts were recorded for this clonotype. The chain recombines TRBV7-2 with TRBJ2-1; D is possibly TRBD1 (6 bases). In germline, CDR1 is SGHTA, CDR2 FQGNSA. CDR3 length: 14 residues. Deletions cut 5 bases from V and 4 bases from J, with 12 bases between. The CDR3 loop is CASSQGTLYNEQFF. The CDR3 DNA reads TGTGCCAGCAGCCAAGGGACACTTTACAATGAGCAGTTCTTC.

This clonotype was observed a handful of times. The V gene is TRBV4-1, the J gene TRBJ2-2, with D possibly being TRBD1 (6 bases). V was trimmed by 0 bases and J by 4 bases, leaving 15 bases between them. This CDR3 has 17 amino acids. Germline V gene sequence: CDR1 MGHRA, CDR2 YSYEKL. The CDR3 loop reads CASSQDLRQETTGELFF. In nucleotides, the CDR3 is TGCGCCAGCAGCCAAGATCTTAGACAGGAGACCACCGGGGAGCTGTTTTTT.

The J gene is TRBJ1-2, the V gene TRBV14; 9 bases line up with TRBD1. Looked up from germline, CDR1 is SGHDN and CDR2 is FVKESK. V shed 4 bases and J 8 bases; nucleotides not matched to a gene: 8. The CDR3 has 14 amino acids. The CDR3 protein is CASSLPGQGWGYTF. For the CDR3, the DNA is TGTGCCAGCAGCCTCCCGGGACAGGGTTGGGGCTACACCTTC.

With respect to this clonotype: Just one base apart from a much larger clone, this may be a read error. This chain joins TRBV3-1 and TRBJ1-5; unclear D gene. The CDR3 contains 15 residues. The germline V gene encodes CDR1 LGHDT and CDR2 YNNKEL (reference sequence). V gave up 1 base and J gave up 6 bases, with 13 bases separating them. DNA for the CDR3: TGTGCCAGCAGCCAAGGGTCCGGGATCAGTCAGCCCCAGCATTTT. It yields the protein CASSQGSGISQPQHF.

The chain couples TRBV4-3 to TRBJ2-3, with TRBD1 as a possible D gene (6 bases). Germline CDR1 reads LGHNA; CDR2 reads YSLEER. This CDR3 spans 18 amino acids. V was cut by 3 bases and J by 3 bases, with 22 bases left in between. CDR3 sequence reads: CASSQGLTGSTSTDTQYF. CDR3 coding DNA: TGCGCCAGCAGCCAGGGCCTGACAGGCAGCACCTCGACAGATACGCAGTATTTT.

At least ten counts were recorded for this clonotype. This sequence joins TRBV15 and TRBJ2-7; D not resolved. The CDR3 extends over 15 amino acids. V lost 0 bases and J 2 bases, leaving 11 bases between the germline ends. Per germline, CDR1 LNHNV and CDR2 YYDKDF (reference sequence). The CDR3 DNA follows: TGTGCCACCAGCAGAGATCATGGCACAGCCTACGAGCAGTACTTC. Translating gives CATSRDHGTAYEQYF.